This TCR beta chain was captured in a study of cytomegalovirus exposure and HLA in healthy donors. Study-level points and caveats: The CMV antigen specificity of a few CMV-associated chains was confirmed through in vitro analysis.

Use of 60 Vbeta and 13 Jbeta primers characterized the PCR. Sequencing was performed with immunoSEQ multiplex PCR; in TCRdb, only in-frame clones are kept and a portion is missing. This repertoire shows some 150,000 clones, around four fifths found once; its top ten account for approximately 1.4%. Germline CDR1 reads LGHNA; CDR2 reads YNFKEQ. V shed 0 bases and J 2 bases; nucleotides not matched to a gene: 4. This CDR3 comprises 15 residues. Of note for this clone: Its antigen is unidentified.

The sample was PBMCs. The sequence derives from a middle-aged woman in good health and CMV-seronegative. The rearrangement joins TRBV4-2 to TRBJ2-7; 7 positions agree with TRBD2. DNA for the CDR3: TGTGCCAGCAGCCAAGATCTCGGGACTACCTACGAGCAGTACTTC. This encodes CASSQDLGTTYEQYF.